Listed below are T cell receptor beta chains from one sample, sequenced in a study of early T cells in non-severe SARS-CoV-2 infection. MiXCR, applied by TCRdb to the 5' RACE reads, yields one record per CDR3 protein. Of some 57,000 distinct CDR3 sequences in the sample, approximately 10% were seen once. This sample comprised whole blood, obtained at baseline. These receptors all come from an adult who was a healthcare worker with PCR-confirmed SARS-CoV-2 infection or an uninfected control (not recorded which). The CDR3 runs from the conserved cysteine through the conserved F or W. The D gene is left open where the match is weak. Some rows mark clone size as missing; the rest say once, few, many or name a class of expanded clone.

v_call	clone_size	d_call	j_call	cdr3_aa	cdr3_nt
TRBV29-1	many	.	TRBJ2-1	CSGTDSYNEQFF	TGCAGCGGGACAGACTCCTACAATGAGCAGTTCTTC
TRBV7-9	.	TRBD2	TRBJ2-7	CASSTTSGKTYEQYF	TGTGCCAGCAGCACGACTAGCGGGAAAACCTACGAGCAGTACTTC
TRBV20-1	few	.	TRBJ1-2	CSARETGDGYTF	TGCAGTGCTAGAGAAACGGGGGACGGCTACACCTTC
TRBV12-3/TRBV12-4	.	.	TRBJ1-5	CASSDSKPNQPQHF	TGTGCCAGCAGTGATAGTAAGCCCAATCAGCCCCAGCATTTT
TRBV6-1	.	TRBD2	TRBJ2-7	CASSRKLKGGEQYF	TGTGCCAGCAGTCGCAAGTTAAAGGGAGGGGAGCAGTACTTC
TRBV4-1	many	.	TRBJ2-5	CATSRLYQETQYF	TGCGCCACCAGTCGGCTATACCAAGAGACCCAGTACTTC
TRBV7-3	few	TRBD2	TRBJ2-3	CASSLSAGGTSTDTQYF	TGTGCCAGCAGCTTGTCTGCGGGGGGAACCTCCACAGATACGCAGTATTTT
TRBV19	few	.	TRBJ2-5	CASSIKSGETQYF	TGTGCCAGTAGTATAAAAAGTGGGGAGACCCAGTACTTC
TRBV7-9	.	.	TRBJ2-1	CASSSENNEQFF	TGTGCCAGCAGCTCAGAGAACAATGAGCAGTTCTTC
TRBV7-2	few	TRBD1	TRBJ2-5	CASSRDRKETQYF	TGTGCCAGCAGCCGGGACAGAAAAGAGACCCAGTACTTC
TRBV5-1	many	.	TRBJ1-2	CASSFQGEDYGYTF	TGCGCCAGCAGCTTTCAGGGAGAGGACTATGGCTACACCTTC
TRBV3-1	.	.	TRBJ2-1	CASSPREYYNEQFF	TGTGCCAGCAGCCCCCGGGAGTACTACAATGAGCAGTTCTTC
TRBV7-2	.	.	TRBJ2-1	CASSLAGNRNYNEQFF	TGTGCCAGCAGCTTAGCCGGGAATCGGAACTACAATGAGCAGTTCTTC
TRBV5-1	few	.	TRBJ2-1	CASSWGKLRTENEQFF	TGCGCCAGCAGCTGGGGAAAACTGCGTACAGAAAATGAGCAGTTCTTC
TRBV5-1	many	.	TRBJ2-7	CASSLGQAREQYF	TGCGCCAGCAGCTTGGGGCAGGCGAGGGAGCAGTACTTC
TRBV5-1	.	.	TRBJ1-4	CASSFGSEKREKLFF	TGCGCCAGCAGCTTTGGCTCGGAGAAGAGGGAAAAACTGTTTTTT
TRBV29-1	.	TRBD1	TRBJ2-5	CSVRTGRTQYF	TGCAGCGTTAGGACAGGGAGGACCCAGTACTTC
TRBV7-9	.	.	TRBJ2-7	CASSPPLTYEQYF	TGTGCCAGCAGCCCCCCGTTAACTTACGAGCAGTACTTC
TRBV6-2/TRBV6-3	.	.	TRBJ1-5	CASSFTGNQPQHF	TGTGCCAGCAGTTTCACAGGGAATCAGCCCCAGCATTTT
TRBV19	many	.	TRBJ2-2	CASNPSGNTGELFF	TGTGCCAGCAACCCCTCTGGGAACACCGGGGAGCTGTTTTTT
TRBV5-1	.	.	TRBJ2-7	CASSLKTTGEQYF	TGCGCCAGCAGCTTAAAAACAACGGGGGAGCAGTACTTC
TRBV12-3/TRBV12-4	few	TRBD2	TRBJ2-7	CASTTTSGSYYEQYF	TGTGCCAGCACCACGACTAGCGGGTCCTACTACGAGCAGTACTTC
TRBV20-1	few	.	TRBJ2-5	CSASGIETQYF	TGCAGTGCTAGTGGGATAGAGACCCAGTACTTC
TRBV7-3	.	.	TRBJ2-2	CASSPAGASAGELFF	TGTGCCAGCAGCCCTGCTGGGGCGTCTGCCGGGGAGCTGTTTTTT
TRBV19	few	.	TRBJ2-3	CASSRGPDTQYF	TGTGCCAGTAGTCGGGGACCAGATACGCAGTATTTT
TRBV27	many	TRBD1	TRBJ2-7	CASSDRGHEQYF	TGTGCCAGCAGTGACAGGGGCCACGAGCAGTACTTC
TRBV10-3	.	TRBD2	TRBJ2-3	CAISSSLGLAGGLLASTDTQYF	TGTGCCATCAGCTCCAGTCTCGGACTAGCGGGAGGCCTATTAGCTAGCACAGATACGCAGTATTTT
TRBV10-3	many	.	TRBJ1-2	CAITEWVFDGYTF	TGTGCCATCACCGAGTGGGTTTTCGATGGCTACACCTTC
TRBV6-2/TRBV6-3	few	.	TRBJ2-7	CASSTTGMAYEQYF	TGTGCCAGCAGTACCACAGGGATGGCCTACGAGCAGTACTTC
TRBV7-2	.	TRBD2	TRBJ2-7	CASSASGGEYYEQYF	TGTGCCAGCAGCGCTAGCGGGGGGGAATACTACGAGCAGTACTTC
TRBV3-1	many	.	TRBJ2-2	CASSQELGYTGELFF	TGTGCCAGCAGCCAAGAATTGGGGTACACCGGGGAGCTGTTTTTT
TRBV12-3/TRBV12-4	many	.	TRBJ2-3	CASSTGHSTDTQYF	TGTGCCAGCAGCACCGGACACAGCACAGATACGCAGTATTTT
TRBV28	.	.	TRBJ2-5	CASSSLITETQYF	TGTGCCAGCAGTTCCCTCATCACGGAGACCCAGTACTTC
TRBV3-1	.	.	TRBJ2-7	CASSHGVSYEQYF	TGTGCCAGCAGCCACGGGGTCTCCTACGAGCAGTACTTC
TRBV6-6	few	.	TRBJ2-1	CASSYSGGGSYNEQFF	TGTGCCAGCAGTTACTCGGGAGGGGGCTCCTACAATGAGCAGTTCTTC
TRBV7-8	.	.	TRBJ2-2	CATSGVFPGELFF	TGTGCCACTTCCGGGGTGTTTCCCGGGGAGCTGTTTTTT
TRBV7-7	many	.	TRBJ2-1	CASSWRGGDEQFF	TGTGCTAGCAGCTGGAGGGGGGGTGATGAGCAGTTCTTC
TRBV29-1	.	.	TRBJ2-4	CSVEGTKNIQYF	TGCAGCGTTGAGGGGACCAAAAACATTCAGTACTTC
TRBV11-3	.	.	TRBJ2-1	CASSFGREWRNEQFF	TGTGCCAGCAGCTTTGGTCGGGAGTGGAGAAATGAGCAGTTCTTC
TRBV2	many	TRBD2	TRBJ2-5	CASSKTTSGEETQYF	TGTGCCAGCAGTAAGACTACTAGCGGGGAAGAGACCCAGTACTTC
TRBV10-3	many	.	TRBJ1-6	CAISESWNSPLHF	TGTGCCATCAGTGAGTCCTGGAATTCACCCCTCCACTTT
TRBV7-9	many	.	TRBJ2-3	CASSERSGGGRDTQYF	TGTGCCAGCAGCGAACGCTCCGGAGGGGGTCGAGATACGCAGTATTTT
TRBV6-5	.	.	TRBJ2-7	CASRSEVNEQYF	TGTGCCAGCAGGTCAGAGGTTAACGAGCAGTACTTC
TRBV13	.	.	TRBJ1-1	CASSFSSNTEAFF	TGTGCCAGCAGCTTCTCCTCCAACACTGAAGCTTTCTTT
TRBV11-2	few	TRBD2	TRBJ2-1	CASSLGSGGPYEQFF	TGTGCCAGCAGCTTAGGGTCGGGGGGGCCCTATGAGCAGTTCTTC
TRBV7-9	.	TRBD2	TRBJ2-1	CASSISLSGSDEQFF	TGTGCCAGCAGCATCAGCCTTAGCGGGAGCGATGAGCAGTTCTTC
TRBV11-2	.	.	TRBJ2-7	CASSSVKGRVYEQYF	TGTGCCAGCAGCTCCGTTAAGGGAAGAGTCTACGAGCAGTACTTC
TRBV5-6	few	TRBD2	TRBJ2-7	CASSGMSGGDYEQYF	TGTGCCAGCAGCGGTATGAGCGGGGGGGACTACGAGCAGTACTTC
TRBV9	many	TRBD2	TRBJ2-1	CASSVTSGLVNEQFF	TGTGCCAGCAGCGTGACTAGCGGACTGGTCAATGAGCAGTTCTTC
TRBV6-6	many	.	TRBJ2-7	CASSYSGVGEQYF	TGTGCCAGCAGTTACTCGGGGGTGGGCGAGCAGTACTTC
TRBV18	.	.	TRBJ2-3	CASSPDPSTDTQYF	TGTGCCAGCTCACCGGACCCATCCACAGATACGCAGTATTTT
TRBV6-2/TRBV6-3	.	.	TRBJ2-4	CASSYNDIQYF	TGTGCCAGCAGTTACAACGACATTCAGTACTTC
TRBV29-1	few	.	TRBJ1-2	CSVESFTGKRGANYGYTF	TGCAGCGTTGAAAGCTTTACGGGGAAAAGGGGAGCTAACTATGGCTACACCTTC
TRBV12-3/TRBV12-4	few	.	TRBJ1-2	CASSLGQTYGYTF	TGTGCCAGCAGTTTAGGACAGACCTATGGCTACACCTTC
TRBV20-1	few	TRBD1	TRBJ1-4	CSARPPRGSGEKLFF	TGCAGTGCTAGACCACCCAGGGGGTCCGGTGAAAAACTGTTTTTT
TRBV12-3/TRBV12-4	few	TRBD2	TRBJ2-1	CASSELAGQSNEQFF	TGTGCCAGCAGTGAACTAGCGGGACAATCCAATGAGCAGTTCTTC
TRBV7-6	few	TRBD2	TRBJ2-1	CASSSLANNEQFF	TGTGCCAGCAGCTCACTAGCGAACAATGAGCAGTTCTTC
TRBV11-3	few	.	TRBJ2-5	CASSFGRQETQYF	TGTGCCAGCAGCTTCGGACGGCAAGAGACCCAGTACTTC
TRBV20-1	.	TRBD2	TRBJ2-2	CSARGRPSGMNTGELFF	TGCAGTGCTAGAGGCAGACCTAGCGGGATGAACACCGGGGAGCTGTTTTTT